This TCR beta chain is drawn from a study of cytomegalovirus exposure and HLA in healthy donors. General observations from the study: After further analysis at a later stage, roughly 16,000 TCR beta sequences were associated with HLA alleles at 0.05 false discovery rate. The authors enumerated 164 TCR beta chains as linked to cytomegalovirus. As a later analysis showed, a missense DCLRE1C variant was linked to trimming of TCR beta V- and J-genes.

As to this clone: Its matching antigen is unknown.

V gave up 1 base and J gave up 0 bases; unmatched junction bases: 5. The CDR3 totals 17 residues. Germline V CDR1 and CDR2: SGHVS, FNYEAQ. 13 Jbeta primers and 60 Vbeta primers were used for the PCR. Some clones are missing from TCRdb's copy, which holds only in-frame ones; the method was immunoSEQ multiplex PCR. The profile shows approximately 210,000 clones, 81% of them singletons. Healthy donors of bone marrow made up the group. The sample was PBMCs. This receptor was identified in a man aged 18 to 29 in good health and CMV-seronegative. The rearrangement joins TRBV7-6 to TRBJ2-1, with 8 bases fitting TRBD2. This CDR3 is CASSLEDGRASYNEQFF. CDR3 DNA: TGTGCCAGCAGCTTAGAAGACGGGAGGGCCTCCTACAATGAGCAGTTCTTC.